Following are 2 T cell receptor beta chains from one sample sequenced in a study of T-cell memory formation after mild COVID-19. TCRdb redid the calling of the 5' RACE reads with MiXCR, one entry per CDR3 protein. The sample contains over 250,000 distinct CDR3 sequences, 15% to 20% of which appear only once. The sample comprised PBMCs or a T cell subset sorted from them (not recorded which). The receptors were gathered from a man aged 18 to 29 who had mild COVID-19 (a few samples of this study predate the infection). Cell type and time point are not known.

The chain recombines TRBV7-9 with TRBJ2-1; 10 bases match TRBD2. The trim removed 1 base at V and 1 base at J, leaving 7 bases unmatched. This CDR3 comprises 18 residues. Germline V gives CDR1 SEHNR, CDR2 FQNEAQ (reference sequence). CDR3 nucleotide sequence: TGTGCCAGCAGCTTAGGAACCTTAGCGGGGGGTTCCTACAATGAGCAGTTCTTC. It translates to CASSLGTLAGGSYNEQFF. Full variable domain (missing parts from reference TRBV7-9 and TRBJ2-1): DTGVSQNPRHKITKRGQNVTFRCDPISEHNRLYWYRQTLGQGPEFLTYFQNEAQLEKSRLLSDRFSAERPKGSFSTLEIQRTEQGDSAMYLCASSLGTLAGGSYNEQFFGPGTRLTVL.

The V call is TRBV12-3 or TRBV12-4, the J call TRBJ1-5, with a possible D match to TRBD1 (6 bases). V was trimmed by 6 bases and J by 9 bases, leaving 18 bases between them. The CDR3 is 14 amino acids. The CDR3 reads CASSPGVGGAPQHF. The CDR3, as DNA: TGTGCCAGCAGCCCAGGGGTAGGGGGTGCGCCCCAGCATTTT.